This TCR beta chain came from a study of blood T cell repertoires in COVID-19. Across the study: Acute and convalescent COVID-19 samples came from the United States, Italy and Spain.

This clone showed up just once. Authors' methods: Amplification of reference gene primers was used by the study to estimate nucleated cell counts. Libraries were prepared by immunoSEQ multiplex PCR; TCRdb keeps only in-frame clonotypes and omits some of them. Clone size and the V and J calls come from that table; the DNA yielded D and trimming. The sample lists around 260,000 clones, 84% occurring once. Participant ages covered roughly 18 to 89 years across 24 US areas. Each participant's cohort was designated according to participant-reported clinical history. CDR3 length: 15 amino acids. Germline CDR1 reads SGHTA; CDR2 reads FQGTGA. The J segment lost 5 bases and the V segment lost 3 bases, leaving 7 bases of the junction unmatched.

The V gene is TRBV7-3, the J gene TRBJ2-5; 9 positions match TRBD2. The receptor was derived from a man aged 30 to 45 with acute COVID-19. Material: PBMCs or T cells enriched from blood (not recorded which). The CDR3 loop reads CASSLAGGEGETQYF. DNA of the CDR3: TGTGCCAGCAGCTTGGCGGGAGGGGAGGGGGAGACCCAGTACTTC. The entire variable domain, with the rest obtained from reference TRBV7-3 and TRBJ2-5, is as follows: GAGVSQTPSNKVTEKGKYVELRCDPISGHTALYWYRQSLGQGPEFLIYFQGTGAADDSGLPNDRFFAVRPEGSVSTLKIQRTERGDSAVYLCASSLAGGEGETQYFGPGTRLLVL.